This TCR beta chain was identified during a study of OX40 agonist ivuxolimab in advanced cancers. Study information: Patients were roughly 87% male with ages roughly 20 to 90, mean approximately 62.

Study conclusions and caveats: CD8+ T cells were the subset that, on average, had more expanded clones than CD4+. Individuals who were partial responders at 0.1-3.0 mg/kg had clonal expansion that ranked among the lowest. Some of the nonresponding patients also showed low levels of normalized T-cell clonal expansion.

Method: immunoSEQ multiplex PCR; TCRdb's copy keeps in-frame clones and lacks some. The sample shows about 12,000 clones, roughly 81% of them seen only once. A note on this clone: Its antigen is unidentified.

The clonotype originates from an adult with an advanced solid tumor such as melanoma, head and neck, liver or kidney cancer. Sequencing used CD4+ or CD8+ T cells sorted from blood, obtained in a trial of the OX40 agonist ivuxolimab.

The CDR3 DNA reads as TGTGCCAGCAGCCCGCGGGGGGGGCCGGATACGCAGTATTTT. Translation: CASSPRGGPDTQYF. The J gene is TRBJ2-3, the V gene TRBV9; 9 bases align to TRBD2. The CDR3 runs 14 residues. Trimming took 4 bases from V and 6 from J; bases not matched to a gene: 6. Looked up from germline, CDR1 is SGDLS and CDR2 is YYNGEE.